One sample yielded the 21 T cell receptor beta chains listed below, sequenced in a study of blood T cell repertoires in COVID-19. Produced via immunoSEQ multiplex PCR; TCRdb's table is partial and in-frame only. The top ten hold 10% to 15% of the sample, which has approximately 180,000 clones, roughly 80% seen once. Specimen: peripheral blood. Source of these receptors: a woman older than 75 with COVID-19, enrolled during active disease.

The rearrangement uses TRBV4-1 and TRBJ1-2; 11 nucleotides align to TRBD1. The junction had 7 bases not matched to a gene; V was cut back by 1 base and J by 3 bases. The CDR3 is made up of 17 amino acids. Germline V gives CDR1 MGHRA, CDR2 YSYEKL. The CDR3 coding sequence is TGCGCCAGCAGCCAAGCGGGACAGGGGGTTATTGACTATGGCTACACCTTC. Residues: CASSQAGQGVIDYGYTF.

The rearrangement uses TRBV13 and TRBJ2-2; D gene uncertain. Germline V lookup: CDR1 PRHDT, CDR2 FYEKMQ (reference sequence). V lost 0 bases and J 6 bases, leaving 11 bases between the germline ends. The CDR3 is 15 amino acids. This CDR3 is CASSLGPGLSGELFF. CDR3 nucleotide sequence: TGTGCCAGCAGCTTAGGACCGGGTTTATCCGGGGAGCTGTTTTTT.

This chain joins TRBV4-3 and TRBJ2-2; a weak D match, TRBD2 (5 bases). With 0 bases removed from V and 6 bases from J, the gap between germline ends came to 8 bases. This CDR3 is 14 amino acids long. The germline CDR1 and CDR2 sequences are LGHNA and YSLEER. In nucleotides, the CDR3 is TGCGCCAGCAGCCAAGACCTCGGGGCCGGGGAGCTGTTTTTT. Translated: CASSQDLGAGELFF.

The chain joins TRBV28 to TRBJ2-1, with TRBD1 identical over 8 bases. V gave up 3 bases and J gave up 8 bases; unmatched junction bases: 15. CDR1 and CDR2 (germline): MDHEN, SYDVKM. This CDR3 is built from 17 residues. The CDR3, as DNA: TGTGCCAGCAGTTTGGGCGCTGGACAGGGTCTTTTGGATGAGCAGTTCTTC. Translation: CASSLGAGQGLLDEQFF.

The rearrangement joins TRBV10-3 to TRBJ2-1, with TRBD2 as a possible D gene (6 bases). Germline CDR1 ENHRY, CDR2 SYGVKD. Trimming cost V 10 bases and J 0 bases, with 19 bases left between them. This CDR3 spans 16 amino acids. The CDR3 DNA follows: TGTGCCACCCAGGACCTGGGGGGAAGCTCCTACAATGAGCAGTTCTTC. Residues: CATQDLGGSSYNEQFF.

This clone was picked up a small number of times. V gene TRBV7-9 combines with J gene TRBJ2-1; 12 bases fit TRBD2. CDR3 length: 18 residues. Per germline, CDR1 SEHNR and CDR2 FQNEAQ (reference sequence). V shed 0 bases, J shed 8 bases, and the junction held 11 bases outside the gene matches. CDR3 sequence (DNA): TGTGCCAGCAGCTTAGCCACTCTAGCGGGAGGGCTTATAGATGAGCAGTTCTTC. Amino acid sequence: CASSLATLAGGLIDEQFF.

This clone was observed a single time. V and J are TRBV27 and TRBJ2-1, with TRBD2 matching over 10 bases. Germline CDR1 MNHEY, CDR2 SMNVEV (reference sequence). V lost 5 bases and J lost 6; bases outside the gene matches: 10. The CDR3 has 16 amino acids. The CDR3 bases are TGTGCCAGCAGTCTAGAACCCAGCGGGAGGGCCAATGAGCAGTTCTTC. Amino acid sequence: CASSLEPSGRANEQFF.

The genes are TRBV9 and TRBJ1-1, with no clear D. The V gene's germline CDR1 is SGDLS and CDR2 YYNGEE. This CDR3 spans 12 amino acids. Trimming took 5 bases from V and 8 from J, leaving 13 bases between them. CDR3 sequence: CASRGLGGEAFF. As DNA, the CDR3 is TGTGCCAGCAGGGGCCTGGGAGGGGAAGCTTTCTTT. The full variable domain, rest sourced from reference TRBV9 and TRBJ1-1, is DSGVTQTPKHLITATGQRVTLRCSPRSGDLSVYWYQQSLDQGLQFLIQYYNGEERAKGNILERFSAQQFPDLHSELNLSSLELGDSALYFCASRGLGGEAFFGQGTRLTVV.

The CDR3 region has the DNA TGTGCCAGCAGCCAAGACATTCAAACCGGGGAGCTGTTTTTT. It encodes CASSQDIQTGELFF. This rearrangement joins TRBV4-2 to TRBJ2-2; D not certain. The CDR3 is made up of 14 amino acids. The V gene lost 0 bases and the J gene lost 5 bases, with 7 bases spanning the gap. CDR1 and CDR2 (germline): LGHNA, YNFKEQ.

This chain links TRBV7-2 with TRBJ2-1; 7 bases line up with TRBD1. CDR1 SGHTA and CDR2 FQGNSA come from the germline V gene. This CDR3 spans 12 amino acids. V lost 5 bases, J lost 12 bases, and 7 bases stayed unmatched. The CDR3 DNA sequence: TGTGCCAGCAGCCCAGACCGGGACAGGCAGTTCTTC. Its protein is CASSPDRDRQFF.

The V gene is TRBV11-3, the J gene TRBJ1-1; 7 nucleotides agree with TRBD1. CDR3 length equals 15 residues. Unmatched junction bases numbered 7, after V lost 5 bases and J lost 1 base. Germline CDR1 reads SGHNT; CDR2 reads YENEEA. The CDR3 DNA sequence: TGTGCCAGCAGCCCAGGGCGGGACAGGAACACTGAAGCTTTCTTT. Translation gives CASSPGRDRNTEAFF.

The CDR3 nucleotides are TGTGCCAGCAGCCTCGGTCTAGCGCTCTACAATGAGCAGTTCTTC. Its protein is CASSLGLALYNEQFF. The chain links TRBV27 to TRBJ2-1; TRBD2 might be the D (6 bases). The V gene lost 6 bases and the J gene lost 3 bases, with 15 bases spanning the gap. Germline CDR1 and CDR2: MNHEY and SMNVEV (reference sequence). CDR3 length: 15 residues.

This rearrangement joins TRBV29-1 to TRBJ1-2; 7 nucleotides line up with TRBD1. The junction had 10 bases not matched to a gene; V was cut back by 2 bases and J by 4 bases. Germline values: CDR1 SQVTM, CDR2 ANQGSEA. CDR3 size: 15 residues. CDR3 residues: CSVELFAGGPYGYTF. The CDR3 DNA is TGCAGCGTTGAACTCTTTGCAGGGGGTCCCTATGGCTACACCTTC.

This sequence joins TRBV20-1 and TRBJ2-5; no clear D gene. The V gene's germline CDR1 is DFQATT and CDR2 SNEGSKA (reference sequence). V lost 7 bases and J 4 bases, leaving 7 bases between the germline ends. The CDR3 consists of 10 residues. CDR3 sequence: CSVDLETQYF. CDR3 bases: TGCAGTGTAGACTTAGAGACCCAGTACTTC.

V is TRBV18 and J is TRBJ1-1; 8 bases agree with TRBD1. The CDR3 is 16 residues long. Germline-derived CDR1 and CDR2 are KGHSH and LQKENI. J gave up 5 bases and V 5 bases, and 13 bases lay outside the gene matches. The CDR3 protein is CASSGTGGGLRTEAFF. The CDR3 nucleotides read TGTGCCAGCTCAGGCACAGGGGGAGGTTTGAGAACTGAAGCTTTCTTT.

The V gene is TRBV29-1, the J gene TRBJ2-7; the D gene is possibly TRBD1 (6 bases). The CDR3 covers 13 residues. The V end was cut by 4 bases, the J end by 6 bases, with 16 bases between. The germline V gene encodes CDR1 SQVTM and CDR2 ANQGSEA. CDR3 coding DNA: TGCAGCGTTGCAGGTCAGGGGCTCTCCGAGCAGTACTTC. This encodes CSVAGQGLSEQYF.

The rearrangement joins TRBV7-9 to TRBJ2-3; no definite D call. The germline V gene has CDR1 SEHNR and CDR2 FQNEAQ (reference sequence). CDR3 length: 16 residues. Trimming stripped 2 bases from V and 0 bases from J, with 12 bases between. CDR3 in amino acids: CASSLYRSSSTDTQYF. In DNA form, the CDR3 reads TGTGCCAGCAGCTTATATCGTTCTTCTAGCACAGATACGCAGTATTTT.

This chain joins TRBV7-9 and TRBJ2-1; 11 bases agree with TRBD2. The CDR3 has 16 amino acids. In germline, CDR1 is SEHNR, CDR2 FQNEAQ (reference sequence). Germline trimming cut 0 bases from V and 8 bases from J; bases unmatched to any gene: 6. The CDR3 spells CASSLAGSGGAYEQFF. CDR3 in DNA: TGTGCCAGCAGCTTAGCGGGTAGCGGGGGGGCCTATGAGCAGTTCTTC.

Of note for this clone: Other nucleotide sequences from this sample produce the same CDR3. The rearrangement links TRBV27 to TRBJ2-1, with 11 bases lining up with TRBD2. Germline-derived CDR1 and CDR2 are MNHEY and SMNVEV (reference sequence). This CDR3 is 15 amino acids long. J gave up 3 bases and V 5 bases, and 3 bases lay outside the gene matches. CDR3 residues: CASSLTSGSYNEQFF. Here the CDR3 DNA reads TGTGCCAGCAGTCTTACTAGCGGGAGCTACAATGAGCAGTTCTTC.

The chain is built from TRBV30 and TRBJ1-1, with D uncertain. Germline-derived CDR1 and CDR2 are GTSNPN and SVGIG (reference sequence). Trimming took off 4 bases at V and 3 bases at J, with 12 bases between the two ends. The CDR3 spans 13 residues. CDR3 DNA: TGTGCCTGGATGGCGGGGTTAGACACTGAAGCTTTCTTT. It yields the protein CAWMAGLDTEAFF. The full variable domain, in which reference TRBV30 and TRBJ1-1 provide the parts outside the CDR3, is SQTIHQWPATLVQPVGSPLSLECTVEGTSNPNLYWYRQAAGRGLQLLFYSVGIGQISSEVPQNLSASRPQDRQFILSSKKLLLSDSGFYLCAWMAGLDTEAFFGQGTRLTVV.

The V and J genes are TRBV7-2 and TRBJ2-7; D call uncertain. Germline V gene lookup returns CDR1 SGHTA and CDR2 FQGNSA. CDR3 length: 15 residues. V gave up 1 base and J gave up 6 bases, with 16 bases separating them. The CDR3 DNA follows: TGTGCCAGCAGCTTAGTTTTTCGCAGCCCGGGCGAGCAGTACTTC. It codes for CASSLVFRSPGEQYF.